The 10 T cell receptor beta chains reported below all come from one sample, sequenced in a study of Graves' ophthalmopathy and Graves' hyperthyroidism. Amplifying from RNA transcripts, the study obtained TCR beta CDR3 regions. Second-round multiplex PCR followed a first-round RT-PCR using HTBI primers. TCRdb reanalysed the multiplex PCR reads using MiXCR and keeps one entry per CDR3 protein. The sample lists hundreds of thousands of distinct CDR3 sequences, approximately 40% seen once, with approximately 43% in the top ten. The specimen sequenced was peripheral blood. Every receptor here comes from an adult man with Graves' ophthalmopathy.

This clonotype turned up a few times. This chain joins TRBV9 and TRBJ2-5; D might be TRBD1 or TRBD2, each matching 6 bases. CDR1 is SGDLS, CDR2 YYNGEE, per germline. Trimming stripped 1 base from V and 7 bases from J, with 17 bases between. This CDR3 has 15 residues. The CDR3 DNA reads as TGTGCCAGCAGCGTACAACAGGGTTTCGGGGGGACCCAGTACTTC. Amino acid sequence: CASSVQQGFGGTQYF.

This clonotype was found many times. This rearrangement joins TRBV7-9 to TRBJ2-7; D is perhaps TRBD1 (6 bases). The CDR3 loop spans 17 amino acids. The germline V and J ends were trimmed by 5 bases and 0 bases, with 20 bases remaining between them. CDR1 SEHNR and CDR2 FQNEAQ come from the germline V gene (reference sequence). As DNA, the CDR3 is TGTGCCAGCAGCACCATCAACCGGGACACAGACTCCTACGAGCAGTACTTC. Translating it yields CASSTINRDTDSYEQYF.

This clonotype showed up just a few times. The genes are TRBV7-8 and TRBJ1-5, with 12 bases that match TRBD1. The CDR3 spans 17 residues. The germline V gene encodes CDR1 SGHVS and CDR2 FQNEAQ. V trimming: 5 bases; J trimming: 7 bases; junction bases outside the gene matches: 12. The CDR3 spells CASSGKGTGGIGQPQHF. CDR3 sequence (DNA): TGTGCCAGCAGCGGGAAGGGGACAGGGGGCATCGGACAGCCCCAGCATTTT.

The chain combines TRBV7-2 with TRBJ2-7; TRBD1 agrees at 7 bases. Germline CDR1 SGHTA, CDR2 FQGNSA. The CDR3 consists of 15 residues. V shed 5 bases, J shed 3 bases, and the junction held 10 bases outside the gene matches. In DNA, the CDR3 is TGTGCCAGCAGCCAAACTAGACAGGGCGGCTACGAGCAGTACTTC. Translation: CASSQTRQGGYEQYF.

This clonotype has ten or more counts. The genes are TRBV10-3 and TRBJ1-2, with 7 bases identical to TRBD1. The CDR3 consists of 15 residues. After removal of 7 bases from V and 3 bases from J, the junction contained 11 bases not matched to a gene. The V gene's germline CDR1 is ENHRY and CDR2 SYGVKD. CDR3 loop: CAITPEAGGYYGYTF. CDR3 bases: TGTGCCATCACACCAGAGGCAGGGGGATACTATGGCTACACCTTC.

This clonotype was seen only a few times. The genes are TRBV20-1 and TRBJ1-1; D ambiguous. The CDR3 has 11 amino acids. Trimming took off 1 base at V and 3 bases at J, with 3 bases between the two ends. Germline values: CDR1 DFQATT, CDR2 SNEGSKA (reference sequence). The CDR3 is CSARGDTEAFF. CDR3 nucleotide sequence: TGCAGTGCTAGAGGGGACACTGAAGCTTTCTTT.

This chain connects TRBV25-1 to TRBJ2-2; TRBD2 agrees at 15 bases. V lost 6 bases to trimming and J lost 6 bases; unmatched junction nucleotides: 2. This CDR3 is 15 amino acids long. Germline V CDR1 and CDR2: MGHDK, SYGVNS. This chain's CDR3 is CASRRTSGRAGELFF. CDR3 bases: TGTGCCAGCAGACGGACTAGCGGGAGGGCCGGGGAGCTGTTTTTT.

This clonotype was counted many times. The chain employs TRBV20-1 and TRBJ1-2, with D uncertain. This CDR3 region has 11 residues. CDR1 is DFQATT, CDR2 SNEGSKA, per germline (reference sequence). Trimming removed 5 bases at V and 4 bases at J, with 8 bases between. DNA of the CDR3: TGCAGTGCTTTACAGTCCTATGGCTACACCTTC. Translation gives CSALQSYGYTF.

The chain recombines TRBV29-1 with TRBJ1-2; D gene ambiguous. The length of the CDR3 is 12 residues. Looked up from germline, CDR1 is SQVTM and CDR2 is ANQGSEA. DNA of the CDR3: TGCAGTGATGTTACAGCTACCTATGGCTACACCTTC. Amino acids: CSDVTATYGYTF. The whole variable domain, remainder taken from reference TRBV29-1 and TRBJ1-2, is SAVISQKPSRDICQRGTSLTIQCQVDSQVTMMFWYRQQPGQSLTLIATANQGSEATYESGFVIDKFPISRPNLTFSTLTVSNMSPEDSSIYLCSDVTATYGYTFGSGTRLTVV.

The chain is built from TRBV5-5 and TRBJ1-4; 9 bases are a match to TRBD1. V shed 3 bases, J shed 8 bases, and the junction held 11 bases outside the gene matches. Germline V gene data show CDR1 as SGHKS and CDR2 as YYEKEE (reference sequence). The CDR3 is made up of 16 amino acids. The CDR3 sequence is CASSSSLQGAGEKLFF. In DNA, the CDR3 is TGTGCCAGCAGCTCCTCCCTACAGGGGGCAGGGGAAAAACTGTTTTTT. Using reference TRBV5-5 and TRBJ1-4 for the parts outside the CDR3, the full variable domain is DAGVTQSPTHLIKTRGQQVTLRCSPISGHKSVSWYQQVLGQGPQFIFQYYEKEERGRGNFPDRFSARQFPNYSSELNVNALLLGDSALYLCASSSSLQGAGEKLFFGSGTQLSVL.